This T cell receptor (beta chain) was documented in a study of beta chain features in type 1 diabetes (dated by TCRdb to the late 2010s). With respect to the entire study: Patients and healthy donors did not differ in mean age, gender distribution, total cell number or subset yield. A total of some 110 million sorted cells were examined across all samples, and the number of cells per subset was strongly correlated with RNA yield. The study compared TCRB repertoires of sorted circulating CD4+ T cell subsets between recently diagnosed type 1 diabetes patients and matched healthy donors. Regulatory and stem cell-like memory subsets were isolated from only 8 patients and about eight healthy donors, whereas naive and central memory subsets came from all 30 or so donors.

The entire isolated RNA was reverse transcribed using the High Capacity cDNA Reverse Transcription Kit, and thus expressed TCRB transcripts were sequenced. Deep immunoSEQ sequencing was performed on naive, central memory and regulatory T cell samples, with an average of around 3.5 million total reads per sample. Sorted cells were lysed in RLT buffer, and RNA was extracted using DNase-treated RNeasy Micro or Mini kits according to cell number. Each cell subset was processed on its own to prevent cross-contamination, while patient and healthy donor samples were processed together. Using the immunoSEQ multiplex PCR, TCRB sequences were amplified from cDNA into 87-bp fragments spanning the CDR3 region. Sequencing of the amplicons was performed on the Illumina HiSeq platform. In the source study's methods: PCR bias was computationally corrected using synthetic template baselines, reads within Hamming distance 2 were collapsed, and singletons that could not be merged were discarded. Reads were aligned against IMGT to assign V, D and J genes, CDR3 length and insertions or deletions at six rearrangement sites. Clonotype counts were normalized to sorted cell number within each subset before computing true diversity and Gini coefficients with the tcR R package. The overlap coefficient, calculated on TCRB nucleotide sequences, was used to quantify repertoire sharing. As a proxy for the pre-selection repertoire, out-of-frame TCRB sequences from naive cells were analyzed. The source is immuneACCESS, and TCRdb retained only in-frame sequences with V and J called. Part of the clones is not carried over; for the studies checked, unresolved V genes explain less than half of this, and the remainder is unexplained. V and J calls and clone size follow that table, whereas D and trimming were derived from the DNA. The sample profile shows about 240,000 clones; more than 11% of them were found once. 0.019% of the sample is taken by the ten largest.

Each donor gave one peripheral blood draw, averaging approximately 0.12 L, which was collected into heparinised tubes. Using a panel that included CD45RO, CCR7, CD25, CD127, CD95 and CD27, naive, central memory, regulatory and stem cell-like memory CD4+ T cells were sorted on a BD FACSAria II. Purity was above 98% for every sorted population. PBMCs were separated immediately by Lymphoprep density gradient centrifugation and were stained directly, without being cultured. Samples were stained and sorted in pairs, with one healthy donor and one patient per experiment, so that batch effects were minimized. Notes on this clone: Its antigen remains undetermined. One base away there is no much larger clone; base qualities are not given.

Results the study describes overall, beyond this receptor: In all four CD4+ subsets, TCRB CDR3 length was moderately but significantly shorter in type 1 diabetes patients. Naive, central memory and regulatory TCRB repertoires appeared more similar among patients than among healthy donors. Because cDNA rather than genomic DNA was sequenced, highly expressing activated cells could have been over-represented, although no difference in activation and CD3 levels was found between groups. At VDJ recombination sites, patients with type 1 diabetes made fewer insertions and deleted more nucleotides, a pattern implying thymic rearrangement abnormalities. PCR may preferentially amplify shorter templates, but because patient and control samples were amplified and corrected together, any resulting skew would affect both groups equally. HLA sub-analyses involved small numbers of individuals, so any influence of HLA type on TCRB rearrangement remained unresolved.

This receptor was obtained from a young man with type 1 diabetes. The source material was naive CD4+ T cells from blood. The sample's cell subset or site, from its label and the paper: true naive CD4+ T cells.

The DNA reads as follows: TGTGCCAGCAGCTTAGATTGGACAGCCTATGGCTACACCTTC. The translation is CASSLDWTAYGYTF. The sequence is built from TRBV7-9 and TRBJ1-2; perhaps TRBD1 is the D gene, with 6 bases matching. CDR1 and CDR2, per the germline V gene (reference sequence), are SEHNR and FQNEAQ. Inclusive of the bounding cysteine and phenylalanine, the CDR3 is 14 residues long. Only CDR3 DNA is held: 42 bases, read in frame from base 1. Between the V and J ends, shortened by 1 base and 4 bases respectively, the junction contains 10 bases.